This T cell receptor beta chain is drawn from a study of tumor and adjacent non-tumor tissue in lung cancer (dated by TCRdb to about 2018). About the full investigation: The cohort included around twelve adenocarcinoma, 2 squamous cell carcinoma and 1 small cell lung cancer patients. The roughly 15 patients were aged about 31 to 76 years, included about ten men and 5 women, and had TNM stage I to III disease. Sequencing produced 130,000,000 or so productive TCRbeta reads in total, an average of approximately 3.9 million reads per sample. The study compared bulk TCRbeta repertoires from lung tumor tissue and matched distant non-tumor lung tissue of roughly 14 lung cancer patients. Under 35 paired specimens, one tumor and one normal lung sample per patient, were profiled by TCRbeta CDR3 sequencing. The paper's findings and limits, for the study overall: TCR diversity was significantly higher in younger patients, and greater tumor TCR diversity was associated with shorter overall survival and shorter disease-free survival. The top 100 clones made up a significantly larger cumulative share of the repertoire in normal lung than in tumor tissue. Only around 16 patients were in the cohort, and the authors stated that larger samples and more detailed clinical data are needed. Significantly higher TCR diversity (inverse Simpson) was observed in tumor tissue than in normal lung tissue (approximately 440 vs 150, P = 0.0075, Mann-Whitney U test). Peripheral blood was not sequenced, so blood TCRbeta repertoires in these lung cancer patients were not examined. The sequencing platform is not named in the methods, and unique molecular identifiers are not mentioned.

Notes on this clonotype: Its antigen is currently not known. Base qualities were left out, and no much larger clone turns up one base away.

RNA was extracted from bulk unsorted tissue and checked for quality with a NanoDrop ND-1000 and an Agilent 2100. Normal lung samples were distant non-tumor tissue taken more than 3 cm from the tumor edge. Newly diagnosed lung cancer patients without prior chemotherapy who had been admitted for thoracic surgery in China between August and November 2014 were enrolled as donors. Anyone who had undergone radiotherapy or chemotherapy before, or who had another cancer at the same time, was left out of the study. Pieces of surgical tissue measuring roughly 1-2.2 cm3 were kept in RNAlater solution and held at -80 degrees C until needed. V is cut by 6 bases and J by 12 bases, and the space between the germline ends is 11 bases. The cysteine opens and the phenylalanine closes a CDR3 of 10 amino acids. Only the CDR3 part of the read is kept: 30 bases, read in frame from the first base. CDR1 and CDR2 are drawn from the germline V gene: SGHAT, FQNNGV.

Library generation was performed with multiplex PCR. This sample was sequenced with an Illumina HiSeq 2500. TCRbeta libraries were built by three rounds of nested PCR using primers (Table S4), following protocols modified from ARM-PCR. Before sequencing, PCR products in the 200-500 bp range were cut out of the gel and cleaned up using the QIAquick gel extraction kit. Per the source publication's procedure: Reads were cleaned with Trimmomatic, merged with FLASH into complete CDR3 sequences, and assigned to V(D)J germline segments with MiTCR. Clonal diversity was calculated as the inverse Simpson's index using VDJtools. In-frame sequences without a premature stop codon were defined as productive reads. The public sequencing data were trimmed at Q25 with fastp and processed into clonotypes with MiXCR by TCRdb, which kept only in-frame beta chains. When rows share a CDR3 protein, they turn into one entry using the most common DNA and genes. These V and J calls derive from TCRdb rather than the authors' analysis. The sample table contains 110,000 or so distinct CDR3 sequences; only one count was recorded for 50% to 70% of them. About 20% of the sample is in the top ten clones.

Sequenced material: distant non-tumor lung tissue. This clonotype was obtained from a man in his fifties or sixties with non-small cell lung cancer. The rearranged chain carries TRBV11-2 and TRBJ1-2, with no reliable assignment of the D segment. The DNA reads TGTGCCAGCAGAAAACACGGGAACACCTTC. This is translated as CASRKHGNTF.